A selection of T cell receptor beta chains follows, all from one sample in a study of shared clonotypes between healthy human individuals. TCRdb's table, derived via immunoSEQ multiplex PCR, lists solely in-frame clones and lacks some. The sample carries around 1.9 million clones, 93% recorded once. The specimen sequenced was naive CD8+ T cells from PBMCs. Receptors were obtained from a man aged 18 to 35 in good health. Some clones in this sample may be carry-over from other donors' samples. CDR3s include the opening cysteine and the closing phenylalanine or tryptophan. D genes are given only for firm matches. Clone size is given for some rows only: seen once, a few or many times, or a class if the clone is expanded.

TRBV30	TRBD1	TRBJ2-7	once	TGTGCCTGGAGTGTCGACGACAGGGTCAACGAGCAGTACTTC	CAWSVDDRVNEQYF
TRBV27	-	TRBJ2-5	-	TGTGCCAGCAGTTCCCGACAGGAAGCAGAGGAGACCCAGTACTTC	CASSSRQEAEETQYF
TRBV6-5	-	TRBJ2-3	-	TGTGCCAGCAGTTACGGCCCTTCGGGCCCACGAGATACGCAGTATTTT	CASSYGPSGPRDTQYF
TRBV28	-	TRBJ2-6	-	TGTGCCAGCAGTGCCGAACAGGACTTATCTGGGGCCAACGTCCTGACTTTC	CASSAEQDLSGANVLTF
TRBV10-3	-	TRBJ1-1	-	TGTGCCATCAGTGCGGTAACAGGGCCTCCAATGAACACTGAAGCTTTCTTT	CAISAVTGPPMNTEAFF
TRBV27	TRBD1	TRBJ1-2	-	TGTGCCAGCAGTTTATCAGGGACAGGGGGCGCGTATGGCTACACCTTC	CASSLSGTGGAYGYTF
TRBV28	-	TRBJ2-7	-	TGTGCCAGCAGTTTCTTGGGGGGACAGTCCTACGAGCAGTACTTC	CASSFLGGQSYEQYF
TRBV7-9	-	TRBJ2-1	-	TGTGCCAGCAGCTCGGGACCTCTCCCCTACAATGAGCAGTTCTTC	CASSSGPLPYNEQFF
TRBV4-1	TRBD1	TRBJ2-7	once	TGCGCCAGCAGCCGCGGACAGGGATCCCCCTACGAGCAGTACTTC	CASSRGQGSPYEQYF
TRBV2	TRBD1	TRBJ1-2	-	TGTGCCAGCAGGGCAAACAGGGGTAACTATGGCTACACCTTC	CASRANRGNYGYTF
TRBV29-1	TRBD1	TRBJ2-7	once	TGCAGCGTGGAGGGACAGGGCCGCGAGCAGTACTTC	CSVEGQGREQYF
TRBV6-6	TRBD1	TRBJ2-1	-	TGTGCCAGCAGTGCCCAACAGGGGACGTATTACAATGAGCAGTTCTTC	CASSAQQGTYYNEQFF
TRBV7-9	-	TRBJ1-2	many	TGTGCCAGCAGCCCGGCCCACACCGCAGGGTATGGCTACACCTTC	CASSPAHTAGYGYTF
TRBV4-1	-	TRBJ1-5	-	TGCGCCAGCAGCCAAGGACAGGCTAGCAATCAGCCCCAGCATTTT	CASSQGQASNQPQHF
TRBV7-9	-	TRBJ2-5	-	TGTGCCAGCAGCCCGGACAGTCAAGAGACCCAGTACTTC	CASSPDSQETQYF
TRBV9	TRBD2	TRBJ2-1	-	TGTGCCAGCAGCGCACCCCCCAGCGGGAGGTTAGTTGAGCAGTTCTTC	CASSAPPSGRLVEQFF
TRBV19	-	TRBJ2-2	few	TGTGCCAGTAGTATATACGCGGCTTACACCGGGGAGCTGTTTTTT	CASSIYAAYTGELFF
TRBV2	TRBD2	TRBJ2-2	-	TGTGCCAGCACCAGGAAGACTAGCGGGACAGTTCTATACGCGAACACCGGGGAGCTGTTTTTT	CASTRKTSGTVLYANTGELFF
TRBV29-1	-	TRBJ2-1	-	TGCAGCGTTCTTCTGGGGGCGAATGAGCAGTTCTTC	CSVLLGANEQFF
TRBV5-1	-	TRBJ1-1	-	TGCGCCAGCAGGGGGGGACTCCTGAACACTGAAGCTTTCTTT	CASRGGLLNTEAFF
TRBV19	-	TRBJ1-2	-	TGTGCCAGTAGCGTGGGGTCTAACTATGGCTACACCTTC	CASSVGSNYGYTF
TRBV29-1	-	TRBJ2-1	-	TGCAGCGTTGATTTTTCGGACTATACCTACAATGAGCAGTTCTTC	CSVDFSDYTYNEQFF
TRBV28	-	TRBJ2-7	-	TGTGCCAGTTCAACCTGGGGGGGCGGGAGCTCCTACGAGCAGTACTTC	CASSTWGGGSSYEQYF
TRBV10-2	-	TRBJ1-2	-	TGCGCCAGCAGTGATGTACGGAACTATGGCTACACCTTC	CASSDVRNYGYTF
TRBV27	TRBD1	TRBJ1-2	-	TGTGCCACCGCCCCCGGGACAGCTTATAACTATGGCTACACCTTC	CATAPGTAYNYGYTF
TRBV27	TRBD2	TRBJ2-3	-	TGTGCCAGCAGTTTACTCCTAAGCGGGAGTACAGATACGCAGTATTTT	CASSLLLSGSTDTQYF
TRBV28	-	TRBJ1-5	-	TGTGCCAGCAGTCTCCGGGGGGGGCGAGGCAATCAGCCCCAGCATTTT	CASSLRGGRGNQPQHF
TRBV19	TRBD1	TRBJ1-1	few	TGTGCCAGTACCTTGACAGGGTGGACTGAAGCTTTCTTT	CASTLTGWTEAFF
TRBV19	-	TRBJ1-1	-	TGTGCCAGTAGTGAGCGGGGGTCCCGGACTGAAGCTTTCTTT	CASSERGSRTEAFF
TRBV11-1	TRBD1	TRBJ2-7	-	TGTGCCAGCAGCTCCCGCCAGACAGGGGGATCCTACGAGCAGTACTTC	CASSSRQTGGSYEQYF
TRBV11-2	-	TRBJ2-1	-	TGTGCCAGCAGTCGACCGGGAATCGACAATGAGCAGTTCTTC	CASSRPGIDNEQFF
TRBV27	-	TRBJ2-7	-	TGTGCCACACGAGGTAGGACTACCTCTTACGAGCAGTACTTC	CATRGRTTSYEQYF
TRBV9	TRBD1	TRBJ1-4	-	TGTGCCAGCAGCGTAGGGGGTACGGGACAGGGGTTGTTTTTT	CASSVGGTGQGLFF
TRBV19	TRBD2	TRBJ2-1	-	TGTGCCAGTAGTAGAGGACTAGCGGGGGTTGTTACCTACAATGAGCAGTTCTTC	CASSRGLAGVVTYNEQFF
TRBV19	-	TRBJ2-7	once	TGTGCCAGTAGTATCTCGGGCTACGAGCAGTACTTC	CASSISGYEQYF
TRBV28	TRBD1	TRBJ2-2	-	TGTGCCAGCAGTCCGCTCACCCTGACAGGGGTTACCGGGGAGCTGTTTTTT	CASSPLTLTGVTGELFF
TRBV7-9	TRBD2	TRBJ2-7	-	TGTGCCAGCAGCTTAGGAGGGACTAGCTCCGAGCAGTACTTC	CASSLGGTSSEQYF
TRBV29-1	-	TRBJ1-2	-	TGCAGCGTTTTCAGGGGTGCGTTGGGCTACACCTTC	CSVFRGALGYTF
TRBV7-9	-	TRBJ1-1	-	TGTGCCAGCAGCTCCGAGGGACACCTGGGGAACACTGAAGCTTTCTTT	CASSSEGHLGNTEAFF
TRBV28	-	TRBJ1-1	few	TGTGCCAGCACCACTGAAGCTTTCTTT	CASTTEAFF